Listed below are T cell receptor beta chains from one sample, sequenced in a study of T cells in Graves' hyperthyroidism and ophthalmopathy. TCRdb reprocessed the multiplex PCR reads via MiXCR and lists one record per CDR3 protein. The sample holds hundreds of thousands of distinct CDR3 sequences; 13% to 15% are singletons and the top ten take approximately 10%. The sequenced sample was blood. The source is a woman aged 18-30 years with Graves' hyperthyroidism. Each CDR3 is given with its conserved first and last residue. D genes are given only for firm matches. Some rows mark clone size as missing; the rest say once, few, many or name a class of expanded clone.

d_call: -; clone_size: many; j_call: TRBJ1-1; cdr3_length: 14; v_call: TRBV18; cdr3_aa: CASSAKGRETEAFF; cdr3_nt: TGTGCCAGCTCAGCAAAGGGGCGCGAAACTGAAGCTTTCTTT
d_call: -; clone_size: -; j_call: TRBJ2-1; cdr3_length: 17; v_call: TRBV19; cdr3_aa: CASSSGGSGDTTNEQFF; cdr3_nt: TGTGCCAGTAGTTCCGGGGGCAGCGGAGATACCACCAATGAGCAGTTCTTC
d_call: TRBD1; clone_size: few; j_call: TRBJ1-5; cdr3_length: 14; v_call: TRBV4-1; cdr3_aa: CASSQGRGQQPQHF; cdr3_nt: TGCGCCAGCAGCCAAGGGAGGGGGCAGCAGCCCCAGCATTTT
d_call: -; clone_size: many; j_call: TRBJ2-1; cdr3_length: 17; v_call: TRBV11-2; cdr3_aa: CASSLDFVGYGHNEQFF; cdr3_nt: TGTGCCAGCAGCTTAGATTTCGTGGGGTACGGACACAATGAGCAGTTCTTC
d_call: -; clone_size: -; j_call: TRBJ2-1; cdr3_length: 11; v_call: TRBV20-1; cdr3_aa: CSVRPDNEQFF; cdr3_nt: TGCAGTGTTCGTCCAGACAATGAGCAGTTCTTC
d_call: TRBD2; clone_size: few; j_call: TRBJ2-1; cdr3_length: 15; v_call: TRBV7-9; cdr3_aa: CASTLLAGGRYEQFF; cdr3_nt: TGTGCCAGCACCCTCTTAGCGGGAGGACGGTATGAGCAGTTCTTC
d_call: TRBD1; clone_size: many; j_call: TRBJ2-1; cdr3_length: 13; v_call: TRBV11-2; cdr3_aa: CASSSRQGVEQFF; cdr3_nt: TGTGCCAGCAGCTCGCGACAGGGTGTTGAGCAGTTCTTC
d_call: -; clone_size: many; j_call: TRBJ2-3; cdr3_length: 14; v_call: TRBV20-1; cdr3_aa: CSAPPGTLTDTQYF; cdr3_nt: TGCAGTGCTCCACCGGGAACACTCACAGATACGCAGTATTTT
d_call: -; clone_size: few; j_call: TRBJ2-3; cdr3_length: 15; v_call: TRBV27; cdr3_aa: CASSLIQGSADTQYF; cdr3_nt: TGTGCCAGCAGCCTTATTCAGGGGAGCGCAGATACGCAGTATTTT
d_call: -; clone_size: many; j_call: TRBJ2-3; cdr3_length: 15; v_call: TRBV7-2; cdr3_aa: CASSVGTTFRDTQYF; cdr3_nt: TGTGCCAGCAGCGTCGGGACAACCTTTCGGGATACGCAGTATTTT
d_call: -; clone_size: many; j_call: TRBJ1-2; cdr3_length: 12; v_call: TRBV28; cdr3_aa: CASNPRNYGYTF; cdr3_nt: TGTGCCAGCAACCCCAGAAACTATGGCTACACCTTC
d_call: -; clone_size: -; j_call: TRBJ2-1; cdr3_length: 15; v_call: TRBV20-1; cdr3_aa: CSASHGSSSYNEQFF; cdr3_nt: TGCAGTGCTAGTCACGGGAGCAGCTCCTACAATGAGCAGTTCTTC
d_call: -; clone_size: -; j_call: TRBJ1-2; cdr3_length: 18; v_call: TRBV28; cdr3_aa: CASSQEWAGLYPLYGYTF; cdr3_nt: TGTGCCAGCAGCCAAGAGTGGGCAGGGTTGTACCCACTCTATGGCTACACCTTC
d_call: -; clone_size: -; j_call: TRBJ1-4; cdr3_length: 15; v_call: TRBV5-6; cdr3_aa: CASSLAGGANEKLFF; cdr3_nt: TGTGCCAGCAGCTTGGCTGGGGGAGCTAATGAAAAACTGTTTTTT
d_call: TRBD1; clone_size: few; j_call: TRBJ1-5; cdr3_length: 13; v_call: TRBV29-1; cdr3_aa: CSVGDRESQPQHF; cdr3_nt: TGCAGCGTTGGAGACAGGGAATCTCAGCCCCAGCATTTT
d_call: TRBD1; clone_size: -; j_call: TRBJ2-7; cdr3_length: 14; v_call: TRBV6-9; cdr3_aa: CASVRDRASYEQYF; cdr3_nt: TGTGCCAGCGTTAGGGACAGGGCCTCTTACGAGCAGTACTTC
d_call: -; clone_size: many; j_call: TRBJ1-5; cdr3_length: 15; v_call: TRBV5-6; cdr3_aa: CASSSWTARDQPQHF; cdr3_nt: TGTGCCAGCAGCTCCTGGACGGCTCGAGATCAGCCCCAGCATTTT
d_call: TRBD1; clone_size: -; j_call: TRBJ1-4; cdr3_length: 15; v_call: TRBV5-1; cdr3_aa: CASYLSQGALEKLFF; cdr3_nt: TGCGCCAGCTACCTTTCGCAGGGGGCGCTTGAAAAACTGTTTTTT
d_call: -; clone_size: many; j_call: TRBJ2-1; cdr3_length: 14; v_call: TRBV30; cdr3_aa: CAWNQGLANNEQFF; cdr3_nt: TGTGCCTGGAACCAGGGGCTCGCTAACAATGAGCAGTTCTTC
d_call: -; clone_size: many; j_call: TRBJ1-1; cdr3_length: 14; v_call: TRBV6-1; cdr3_aa: CASSPNRLNTEAFF; cdr3_nt: TGTGCCAGCAGCCCAAACAGGTTGAACACTGAAGCTTTCTTT
d_call: -; clone_size: -; j_call: TRBJ2-3; cdr3_length: 14; v_call: TRBV6-4; cdr3_aa: CASSYSPVTDTQYF; cdr3_nt: TGTGCCAGCAGTTACTCTCCAGTCACAGATACGCAGTATTTT
d_call: -; clone_size: many; j_call: TRBJ2-7; cdr3_length: 14; v_call: TRBV10-1; cdr3_aa: CASSPSMGGYEQYF; cdr3_nt: TGCGCCAGCAGCCCTTCAATGGGCGGCTACGAGCAGTACTTC